What follows are 17 T cell receptor beta chains derived from one specimen sequenced in a study of blood T cell repertoires in COVID-19. The table came from immunoSEQ multiplex PCR; TCRdb's copy has only in-frame clones and leaves some out. The sample carries tens of thousands of clones, approximately 85% recorded once. Material: peripheral blood. The receptors come from a human donor in a cohort sampled during active COVID-19.

The chain combines TRBV28 with TRBJ2-7; 11 nucleotides agree with TRBD2. Germline assignment: CDR1 MDHEN and CDR2 SYDVKM. This CDR3 is 14 amino acids long. Unmatched junction bases numbered 6, after V lost 6 bases and J lost 5 bases. The CDR3 DNA sequence: TGTGCCAGCAGCTTAGCGGGAGGGCCGGACGAGCAGTACTTC. Encoded protein: CASSLAGGPDEQYF.

This chain uses TRBV7-9 with TRBJ1-6, with 8 bases lining up with TRBD1. V dropped 5 bases and J dropped 8; count of bases not matched to a gene: 8. Germline assignment: CDR1 SEHNR and CDR2 FQNEAQ (reference sequence). CDR3 length: 15 residues. Here the CDR3 DNA reads TGTGCCAGCAGCCCTCGGACAGGGACGGATTCACCCCTCCACTTT. Encoded protein: CASSPRTGTDSPLHF.

The chain couples TRBV28 to TRBJ2-5, with TRBD2 as a possible D gene (5 bases). CDR3 length: 15 amino acids. Germline V gene sequence: CDR1 MDHEN, CDR2 SYDVKM. Trimming took 3 bases from V and 2 from J, leaving 13 bases between them. The CDR3 DNA sequence: TGTGCCAGCAGTTTCCAGCGGAATCCTCAAGAGACCCAGTACTTC. It codes for CASSFQRNPQETQYF. Full variable domain (remainder filled in from reference TRBV28 and TRBJ2-5): DVKVTQSSRYLVKRTGEKVFLECVQDMDHENMFWYRQDPGLGLRLIYFSYDVKMKEKGDIPEGYSVSREKKERFSLILESASTNQTSMYLCASSFQRNPQETQYFGPGTRLLVL.

This sequence joins TRBV3-1 (or the pseudogene TRBV3-2) and TRBJ2-1, with 8 bases identical to TRBD2. Per the germline V gene, CDR1 is LGHDT and CDR2 is YNNKEL (reference sequence). V was clipped by 4 bases and J by 2 bases; unmatched bases: 7. This CDR3 is built from 16 residues. The DNA for the CDR3 is TGTGCCAGCAGCCCCCCGGGTAGCGGGGCCTACAATGAGCAGTTCTTC. Encoded protein: CASSPPGSGAYNEQFF.

The chain uses TRBV28 and TRBJ2-5, with D possibly being TRBD1 (6 bases). CDR3 length: 14 residues. Germline CDR1 and CDR2: MDHEN and SYDVKM. Trimming took off 5 bases at V and 4 bases at J, with 14 bases between the two ends. The CDR3 region is CASSPSDRRETQYF. The CDR3, as DNA: TGTGCCAGCAGTCCGTCAGACAGGCGAGAGACCCAGTACTTC. Variable domain in full (rest from reference TRBV28 and TRBJ2-5): DVKVTQSSRYLVKRTGEKVFLECVQDMDHENMFWYRQDPGLGLRLIYFSYDVKMKEKGDIPEGYSVSREKKERFSLILESASTNQTSMYLCASSPSDRRETQYFGPGTRLLVL.

V usage is TRBV28 and J usage is TRBJ2-5; the D gene is possibly TRBD2 (5 bases). V lost 6 bases and J 2 bases, leaving 10 bases between the germline ends. The CDR3 contains 13 residues. Germline CDR1 is MDHEN and CDR2 is SYDVKM. The CDR3 region is CASSVEGQETQYF. DNA of the CDR3: TGTGCCAGCAGCGTAGAGGGACAAGAGACCCAGTACTTC.

This chain connects TRBV30 to TRBJ2-1; D is perhaps TRBD2 (6 bases). Trimming stripped 0 bases from V and 4 bases from J, with 19 bases between. Germline V gene data show CDR1 as GTSNPN and CDR2 as SVGIG (reference sequence). The CDR3 is 17 amino acids. In DNA, the CDR3 is TGTGCCTGGAGTGTAAACATCAGACTAGGGACTTACAATGAGCAGTTCTTC. This translates into CAWSVNIRLGTYNEQFF.

This chain links TRBV28 with TRBJ1-1, with D possibly being TRBD1 (6 bases). V shed 2 bases and J shed 0 bases, with 10 bases lying between them. The CDR3 consists of 15 residues. Looked up from germline, CDR1 is MDHEN and CDR2 is SYDVKM. CDR3 DNA sequence: TGTGCCAGCAGTTTAATGGACAGATTGAACACTGAAGCTTTCTTT. Translated, it gives CASSLMDRLNTEAFF.

The chain is built from TRBV28 and TRBJ2-5; 8 bases map to TRBD2. Looked up from germline, CDR1 is MDHEN and CDR2 is SYDVKM. The CDR3 runs 15 residues. V lost 5 bases and J lost 0; bases outside the gene matches: 5. CDR3 region: CASSRLASNQETQYF. As DNA, the CDR3 is TGTGCCAGCAGTAGACTAGCGAGTAACCAAGAGACCCAGTACTTC.

Comments on this clone: The same CDR3 is also encoded by other DNA sequences in this sample. The V call is TRBV5-1, the J call TRBJ1-2, with unresolved D. Germline values: CDR1 SGHRS, CDR2 YFSETQ. V dropped 0 bases and J dropped 3 bases, with 6 bases sitting between them. The CDR3 contains 13 residues. CDR3 DNA: TGCGCCAGCAGCTTGGCCGGGGACTATGGCTACACCTTC. Encoded protein: CASSLAGDYGYTF.

The V and J genes are TRBV27 and TRBJ2-3, with D possibly TRBD2 on 6 matching bases. Germline V lookup: CDR1 MNHEY, CDR2 SMNVEV (reference sequence). The CDR3 consists of 19 residues. The germline V and J ends were trimmed by 5 bases and 1 base, with 25 bases remaining between them. The CDR3 sequence is CASSPRGLAHKSGTDTQYF. CDR3 coding DNA: TGTGCCAGCAGTCCCCGTGGGCTAGCGCATAAAAGTGGCACAGATACGCAGTATTTT.

In its sample, this clone was seen a few times. V and J are TRBV6-5 and TRBJ2-7; the D gene is possibly TRBD1 (6 bases). This CDR3 contains 11 residues. Germline lookup yields CDR1 MNHEY and CDR2 SVGAGI. Trimming cost V 6 bases and J 9 bases, with 12 bases left between them. For the CDR3, the DNA is TGTGCCAGCAGCGACTCCAGGGGGCAGTACTTC. Amino acid sequence: CASSDSRGQYF.

The J gene is TRBJ2-5, the V gene TRBV6-5; 9 bases line up with TRBD1. V lost 2 bases to trimming and J lost 5 bases; unmatched junction nucleotides: 9. Germline V CDR1 and CDR2: MNHEY, SVGAGI. CDR3 length: 16 residues. Written as DNA, the CDR3 is TGTGCCAGCAGTTACGGTTCCCGGACAGGGGTGGAGACCCAGTACTTC. Translated, it gives CASSYGSRTGVETQYF.

This clone was detected only once. V usage is TRBV4-1 and J usage is TRBJ2-2, with TRBD2 matching 12 bases. CDR1 is MGHRA and CDR2 is YSYEKL in the germline V gene. The CDR3 loop spans 18 amino acids. V shed 6 bases and J 0 bases; nucleotides not matched to a gene: 8. The CDR3: CASRRGLAGSSNTGELFF. In nucleotides, the CDR3 is TGCGCCAGCAGACGCGGACTAGCGGGATCATCGAACACCGGGGAGCTGTTTTTT.

The chain links TRBV10-3 to TRBJ2-2; tentatively, D is TRBD1 (5 bases). V was trimmed by 8 bases and J by 1 base, leaving 8 bases between them. The CDR3 sequence is 13 residues long. CDR1 and CDR2 (germline): ENHRY, SYGVKD. This chain's CDR3 is CAIGQGNTGELFF. The CDR3 DNA reads TGTGCCATCGGACAAGGGAACACCGGGGAGCTGTTTTTT.

This sequence joins TRBV7-3 and TRBJ2-6; 8 bases line up with TRBD2. This CDR3 has 17 residues. J was trimmed by 2 bases and V by 1 base; bases with no gene match: 4. Germline loops: CDR1 SGHTA, CDR2 FQGTGA. CDR3 sequence reads: CASSLRGAGAGANVLTF. The CDR3 nucleotides are TGTGCCAGCAGCTTAAGGGGAGCGGGAGCTGGGGCCAACGTCCTGACTTTC.

This clone was found once. The rearrangement joins TRBV19 to TRBJ2-7; TRBD2 agrees at 9 bases. CDR3 size: 14 residues. CDR1 and CDR2 from the germline V gene are LNHDA and SQIVND (reference sequence). With V trimmed by 5 bases and J by 3 bases, 5 bases remained unmatched. The CDR3 coding sequence is TGTGCCAGTAGTGTAGGTAGCGGGAGCTACGAGCAGTACTTC. It encodes CASSVGSGSYEQYF.